Shown below are 2 T cell receptor beta chains from a single sample sequenced in a study of T cell responses to AZD1222 COVID-19 vaccine. Repertoires were generated with immunoSEQ multiplex PCR, while TCRdb's copy carries only in-frame clones and drops some. Altogether 150,000 to 200,000 clones are present, about 92% being singletons, with the ten largest covering approximately 0.88%. The sample here was peripheral blood, taken on day 0 of AZD1222 vaccination. The receptors stem from an adult in good health.

The chain is built from TRBV29-1 and TRBJ1-1; 7 bases agree with TRBD1. Germline V CDR1 and CDR2: SQVTM, ANQGSEA. The length of the CDR3 is 17 residues. V lost 0 bases and J lost 0; bases outside the gene matches: 10. The CDR3 bases are TGCAGCGTTGAAGATCCGACAGGGAGGGGAATGAACACTGAAGCTTTCTTT. Its protein product is CSVEDPTGRGMNTEAFF.

The J gene is TRBJ1-4, the V gene TRBV10-1, with D possibly being TRBD1 (5 bases). Germline V gene lookup returns CDR1 WNHNN and CDR2 SYGVQD (reference sequence). The CDR3 covers 16 residues. V was pared by 3 bases and J by 0 bases, with 11 bases between. DNA for the CDR3: TGCGCCAGCAGTGACCGACAGCAGGCAACTAATGAAAAACTGTTTTTT. As protein: CASSDRQQATNEKLFF.